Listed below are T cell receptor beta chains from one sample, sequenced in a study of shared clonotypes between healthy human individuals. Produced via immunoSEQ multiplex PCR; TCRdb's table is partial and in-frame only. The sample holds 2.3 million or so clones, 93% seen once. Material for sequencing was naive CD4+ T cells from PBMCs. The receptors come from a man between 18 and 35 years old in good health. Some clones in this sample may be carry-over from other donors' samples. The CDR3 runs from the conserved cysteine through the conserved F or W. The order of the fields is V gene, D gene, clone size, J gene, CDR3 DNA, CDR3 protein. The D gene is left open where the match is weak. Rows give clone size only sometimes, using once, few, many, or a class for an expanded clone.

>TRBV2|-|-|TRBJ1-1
TGTGCCAGCAGTGAGGGACGCACTGAAGCTTTCTTT
CASSEGRTEAFF
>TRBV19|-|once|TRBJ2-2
TGTGCCAGTAGTGGGACGGTAAACACCGGGGAGCTGTTTTTT
CASSGTVNTGELFF
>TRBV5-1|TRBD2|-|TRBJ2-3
TGCGCCAGCAGCTTGGCGTTACTAGCGGGAGCTCTAGCAGATACGCAGTATTTT
CASSLALLAGALADTQYF
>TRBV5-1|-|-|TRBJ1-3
TGCGCCAGCAGTCCCGGGGCCTCCAGCTCTGGAAACACCATATATTTT
CASSPGASSSGNTIYF
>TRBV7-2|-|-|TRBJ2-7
TGTGCCAGCAGCTTGAGTCAGGGCAGGTACGAGCAGTACTTC
CASSLSQGRYEQYF
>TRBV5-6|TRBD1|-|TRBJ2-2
TGTGCCAGCAGCTTTATGTCCAGGGGGCGGCTGAGAACCGGGGAGCTGTTTTTT
CASSFMSRGRLRTGELFF
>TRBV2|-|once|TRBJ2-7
TGTGCCAGCAGTGAGACTTCATTCGAGCAGTACTTC
CASSETSFEQYF
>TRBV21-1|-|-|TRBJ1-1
TGTGCCAGCAGCCCTGGAGTTTGGGACACTGAAGCTTTCTTT
CASSPGVWDTEAFF
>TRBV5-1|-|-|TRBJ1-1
TGCGCCAGCAGCTTGGAGGGAATGAACACTGAAGCTTTCTTT
CASSLEGMNTEAFF
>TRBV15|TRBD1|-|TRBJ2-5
TGTGCCACCAGCAGAGACCCCAGGGGGCTGGAGACCCAGTACTTC
CATSRDPRGLETQYF
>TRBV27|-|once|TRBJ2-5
TGTGCCAGCAGTCCCTGGACAGCTTTCCAAGAGACCCAGTACTTC
CASSPWTAFQETQYF
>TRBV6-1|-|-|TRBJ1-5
TGTGCCAGCAGTGAAAATGGCGGCCGATCAGACGGGCCCCAGCATTTT
CASSENGGRSDGPQHF
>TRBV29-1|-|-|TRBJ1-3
TGCAGCGTTGTCCCGGGTCGAGGAAACACCATATATTTT
CSVVPGRGNTIYF
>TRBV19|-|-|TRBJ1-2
TGTGCCAGTAGCAGCAGATCGTCGGGTGTTAGGGGCACTAACTATGGCTACACCTTC
CASSSRSSGVRGTNYGYTF
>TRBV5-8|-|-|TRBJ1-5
TGTGCCAGCAGCTTGGGGGGTAGCAGGGGTAATCAGCCCCAGCATTTT
CASSLGGSRGNQPQHF
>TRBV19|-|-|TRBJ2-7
TGTGCCAGTAGTATAATGGGGCTGAGCTCCTACGAGCAGTACTTC
CASSIMGLSSYEQYF
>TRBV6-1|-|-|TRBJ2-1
TGTGCCAGCAGTCCCGAAGGGCTGGCAAATGAGCAGTTCTTC
CASSPEGLANEQFF
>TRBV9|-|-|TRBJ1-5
TGTGCCAGCAGCGTGGCACAGGGTCAGCCCCAGCATTTT
CASSVAQGQPQHF
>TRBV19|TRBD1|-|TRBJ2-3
TGTGCCAGTAGGCTGGGCCAGGGGGCCACAGATACGCAGTATTTT
CASRLGQGATDTQYF
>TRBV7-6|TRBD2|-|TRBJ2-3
TGTGCCGGCAGCCCATACGGGACTAGCGGACGCACAGATACGCAGTATTTT
CAGSPYGTSGRTDTQYF
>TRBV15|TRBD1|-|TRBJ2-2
TGTGCCACCAGCAGAGACCCCATAGGGACAGGGTTAAGCGGGGAGCTGTTTTTT
CATSRDPIGTGLSGELFF
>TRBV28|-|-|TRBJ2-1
TGTGCCAGCAGCTCACGGACCTGGGGGCAGTTCTTC
CASSSRTWGQFF
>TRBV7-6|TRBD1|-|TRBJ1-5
TGTGCCAGCAGCTTGGGACAGAACAATCAGCCCCAGCATTTT
CASSLGQNNQPQHF
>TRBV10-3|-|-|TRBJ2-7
TGTGCCACCGGGACTGAGACCTACGAGCAGTACTTC
CATGTETYEQYF
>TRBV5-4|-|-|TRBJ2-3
TGTGCCAGCAGCTTGGCCCAGGCAGATACGCAGTATTTT
CASSLAQADTQYF
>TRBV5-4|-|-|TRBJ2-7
TGTGCCAGCAGCGCCTCGGGACCGGATACCTACGAGCAGTACTTC
CASSASGPDTYEQYF
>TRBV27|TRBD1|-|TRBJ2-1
TGTGCCAGCACCCGCGGGACAGGTGCCTACAATGAGCAGTTCTTC
CASTRGTGAYNEQFF